Shown below are 5 T cell receptor beta chains from a single sample sequenced in a study of control samples from healthy donors and cancer patients. Measured with immunoSEQ multiplex PCR; TCRdb has only the in-frame clones, and not every one. The sample shows 90,000 to 100,000 clones, 75% to 85% of them seen only once. The specimen was blood. All receptors come from a woman aged 25 to 39 in good health.

The CDR3 is CSAQGGQQETQYF. CDR3 DNA: TGCAGCGCCCAGGGTGGGCAGCAAGAGACCCAGTACTTC. V gene TRBV29-1 combines with J gene TRBJ2-5, with a weak D call TRBD1 (5 bases). CDR3 length equals 13 residues. V was cut by 7 bases and J by 2 bases, with 14 bases left in between. Per the germline V gene, CDR1 is SQVTM and CDR2 is ANQGSEA.

The rearrangement links TRBV7-6 to TRBJ2-7; possible D gene TRBD1, 5 bases. V gave up 4 bases and J gave up 2 bases, with 15 bases separating them. The CDR3 has 15 amino acids. CDR1 is SGHVS and CDR2 is FNYEAQ in the germline V gene. The chain's CDR3 is CASSSLGAGPYEQYF. The DNA of the CDR3 is TGTGCCAGCAGCTCCCTTGGGGCAGGTCCCTACGAGCAGTACTTC.

The CDR3 nucleotides are TGCGCCAGCAGCTTGGGTCCCGCCGGTAAGTCCGAGCAGTACTTC. Protein product: CASSLGPAGKSEQYF. The chain recombines TRBV5-1 with TRBJ2-7; D is ambiguous. The CDR3 consists of 15 residues. Germline V gives CDR1 SGHRS, CDR2 YFSETQ. V was trimmed by 0 bases and J by 6 bases, leaving 16 bases between them.

This sequence joins TRBV10-3 and TRBJ2-3; D possibly corresponds to TRBD2 (5 bases). The CDR3 contains 12 residues. Germline CDR1 and CDR2: ENHRY and SYGVKD. V was shortened by 11 bases and J by 6 bases, with 15 bases between the two germline ends. CDR3 region: CASGSGDDTQYF. The CDR3 nucleotides are TGTGCCTCCGGCAGCGGCGACGATACGCAGTATTTT.

This clone has just a few counts. V is TRBV7-8 and J is TRBJ2-2, with 7 nucleotides matching TRBD1. V trimming: 5 bases; J trimming: 1 base; junction bases outside the gene matches: 4. In germline, CDR1 is SGHVS, CDR2 FQNEAQ. The CDR3 is 15 amino acids. The CDR3 bases are TGTGCCAGCAGCCCCGGGACAGAGAACACCGGGGAGCTGTTTTTT. This gives the protein CASSPGTENTGELFF.